This TCR beta chain was captured by sequencing in a study of radiation and T cells in renal cell carcinoma. Points on this clone: Its antigen is undetermined.

Points from the study as a whole: From baseline, blood top tumor clonotypes peaked at 2 weeks post-radiation.

V was trimmed by 8 bases and J by 0 bases, leaving 10 bases between them. Germline CDR1 reads SNHLY; CDR2 reads FYNNEI. The CDR3 is 13 amino acids. Time point defined: blood 4 weeks post-SBRT, at nephrectomy. Documented treatment: 15 Gy SBRT to primary tumor, nephrectomy 4 weeks later. Nephrectomy followed 15 Gy stereotactic body radiation by 4 weeks. Method: immunoSEQ multiplex PCR; TCRdb's copy keeps in-frame clones and lacks some. Of about 100,000 clones listed, roughly 82% are singletons. This TCR came from a man aged 55 to 70 with renal cell carcinoma. The V call is TRBV2, the J call TRBJ2-5; D unresolved. The sample consisted of blood, taken from a patient whose treatment included radiotherapy and nephrectomy. The chain's CDR3 is CASWLIHQETQYF. CDR3 DNA sequence: TGTGCCAGCTGGCTGATACACCAAGAGACCCAGTACTTC.